This is a list of T cell receptor beta chains from one sample in a study of identical twins. TCRdb ran MiXCR on the 5' RACE reads and lists one entry per CDR3 protein. The table lists fewer than 900,000 distinct CDR3 sequences, over 20% of them singletons. The data also belong to a second study, concerning T cells expressing NK-cell markers.

The sample comprised PBMCs. All receptors come from a woman younger than 35 in good health. Both conserved end residues are part of each CDR3. A D gene is named only where the DNA matches it firmly. Expanded clones are given a class, and other clones once, few, many or no size at all.

V: TRBV20-1
J: TRBJ2-7
size: NA
D: TRBD2
length: 12
CDR3: CSCWGRANEQYF
DNA: TGCAGTTGTTGGGGGAGGGCCAACGAGCAGTACTTC

V: TRBV6-5
J: TRBJ2-4
size: NA
D: NA
length: 15
CDR3: CASSYKGRGRHIQYF
DNA: TGTGCCAGCAGTTACAAAGGCAGGGGTAGGCACATTCAGTACTTC

V: TRBV5-5
J: TRBJ2-2
size: few
D: TRBD2
length: 15
CDR3: CASSQLAANTGELFF
DNA: TGTGCCAGCAGCCAACTAGCGGCGAACACCGGGGAGCTGTTTTTT

V: TRBV20-1
J: TRBJ1-1
size: few
D: NA
length: 12
CDR3: CSAIRMNTEAFF
DNA: TGCAGTGCCATCAGGATGAACACTGAAGCTTTCTTT

V: TRBV5-1
J: TRBJ2-7
size: few
D: TRBD2
length: 15
CDR3: CASSPTSLETSEQYF
DNA: TGCGCCAGCAGCCCGACTAGCCTGGAGACCTCCGAGCAGTACTTC

V: TRBV29-1
J: TRBJ2-3
size: NA
D: NA
length: 14
CDR3: CSGARTGHTDTQYF
DNA: TGCAGCGGCGCCCGGACCGGCCACACAGATACGCAGTATTTT

V: TRBV4-3
J: TRBJ2-2
size: many
D: NA
length: 16
CDR3: CASSQEGIRNTGELFF
DNA: TGCGCCAGCAGCCAAGAGGGCATTCGGAACACCGGGGAGCTGTTTTTT

V: TRBV10-3
J: TRBJ1-1
size: few
D: TRBD1
length: 16
CDR3: CAISESKGTANTEAFF
DNA: TGTGCCATCAGTGAGTCGAAAGGGACAGCGAACACTGAAGCTTTCTTT

V: TRBV10-3
J: TRBJ2-3
size: few
D: TRBD2
length: 13
CDR3: CAISGTISDTQYF
DNA: TGTGCCATCTCGGGGACTATCTCAGATACGCAGTATTTT

V: TRBV5-1
J: TRBJ2-7
size: NA
D: TRBD1
length: 15
CDR3: CASTVTGGSSYEQYF
DNA: TGCGCCAGCACCGTGACAGGGGGGAGCTCCTACGAGCAGTACTTC

V: TRBV12-3/TRBV12-4
J: TRBJ2-6
size: NA
D: NA
length: 16
CDR3: CASSFSPGRGANVLTF
DNA: TGTGCCAGCAGTTTTAGTCCGGGCCGTGGGGCCAACGTCCTGACTTTC

V: TRBV12-3/TRBV12-4
J: TRBJ2-3
size: many
D: TRBD2
length: 16
CDR3: CASSPPGLAGTDTQYF
DNA: TGTGCCAGCAGCCCACCGGGACTAGCGGGGACAGATACGCAGTATTTT

V: TRBV12-3/TRBV12-4
J: TRBJ2-7
size: few
D: NA
length: 15
CDR3: CASSPSLALSYEQYF
DNA: TGTGCCAGCAGCCCCAGCCTAGCGCTATCCTACGAGCAGTACTTC

V: TRBV3-1
J: TRBJ2-3
size: NA
D: NA
length: 15
CDR3: CASSQVAGSTDTQYF
DNA: TGTGCCAGCAGCCAAGTCGCGGGAAGCACAGATACGCAGTATTTT

V: TRBV20-1
J: TRBJ2-1
size: few
D: NA
length: 11
CDR3: CSASPNNEQFF
DNA: TGCAGTGCTAGCCCTAACAATGAGCAGTTCTTC

V: TRBV12-3/TRBV12-4
J: TRBJ2-3
size: NA
D: NA
length: 14
CDR3: CASSLQTATDTQYF
DNA: TGTGCCAGCAGTTTACAGACCGCCACAGATACGCAGTATTTT

V: TRBV7-9
J: TRBJ2-3
size: NA
D: NA
length: 14
CDR3: CASSSDRDKDTQYF
DNA: TGTGCCAGCAGCTCGGACCGGGACAAAGATACGCAGTATTTT

V: TRBV4-1
J: TRBJ1-1
size: NA
D: NA
length: 16
CDR3: CASSPQGAFGDTEAFF
DNA: TGCGCCAGCAGCCCCCAGGGAGCATTCGGGGACACTGAAGCTTTCTTT

V: TRBV12-5
J: TRBJ2-3
size: few
D: NA
length: 12
CDR3: CASGLMVDTQYF
DNA: TGTGCTAGTGGTTTGATGGTAGATACGCAGTATTTT

V: TRBV20-1
J: TRBJ1-2
size: NA
D: NA
length: 14
CDR3: CSARVQTGHYGYTF
DNA: TGCAGTGCTAGAGTCCAAACAGGGCACTATGGCTACACCTTC

V: TRBV9
J: TRBJ1-4
size: few
D: TRBD1
length: 15
CDR3: CASSVDRGSGEKLFF
DNA: TGTGCCAGCAGCGTGGACAGGGGAAGCGGTGAAAAACTGTTTTTT

V: TRBV7-2
J: TRBJ2-1
size: NA
D: TRBD2
length: 16
CDR3: CASSRPRLAGVNEQFF
DNA: TGTGCCAGCAGCCGTCCCCGACTAGCGGGGGTCAATGAGCAGTTCTTC

V: TRBV7-2
J: TRBJ2-7
size: NA
D: TRBD2
length: 15
CDR3: CASNAGPGLEYEQYF
DNA: TGTGCCAGCAACGCGGGTCCGGGACTAGAGTACGAGCAGTACTTC

V: TRBV5-1
J: TRBJ1-6
size: few
D: TRBD1
length: 14
CDR3: CASSQTGPNSPLHF
DNA: TGCGCCAGCAGTCAGACAGGGCCTAATTCACCCCTCCACTTT

V: TRBV7-2
J: TRBJ2-7
size: few
D: TRBD2
length: 15
CDR3: CASSFGSGRFYEQYF
DNA: TGTGCCAGCAGCTTTGGTAGCGGGAGGTTCTACGAGCAGTACTTC